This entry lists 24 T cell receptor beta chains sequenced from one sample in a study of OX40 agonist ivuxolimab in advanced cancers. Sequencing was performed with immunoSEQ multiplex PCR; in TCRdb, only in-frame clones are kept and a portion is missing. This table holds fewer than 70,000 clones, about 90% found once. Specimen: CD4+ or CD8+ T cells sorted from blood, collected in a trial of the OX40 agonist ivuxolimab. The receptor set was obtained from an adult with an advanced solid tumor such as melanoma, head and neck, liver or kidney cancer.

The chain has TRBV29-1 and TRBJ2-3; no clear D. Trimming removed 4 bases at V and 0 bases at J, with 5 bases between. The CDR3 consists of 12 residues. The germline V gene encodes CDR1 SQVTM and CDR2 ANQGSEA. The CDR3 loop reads CSVVHSTDTQYF. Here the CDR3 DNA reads TGCAGCGTTGTGCACAGCACAGATACGCAGTATTTT.

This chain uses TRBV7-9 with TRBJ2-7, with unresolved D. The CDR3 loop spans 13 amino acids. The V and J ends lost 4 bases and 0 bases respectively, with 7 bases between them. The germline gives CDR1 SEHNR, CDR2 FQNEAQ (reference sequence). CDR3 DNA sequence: TGTGCCAGCAGCTCGGCGGTCTCCTACGAGCAGTACTTC. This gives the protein CASSSAVSYEQYF. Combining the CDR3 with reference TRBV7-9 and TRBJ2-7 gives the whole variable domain DTGVSQNPRHKITKRGQNVTFRCDPISEHNRLYWYRQTLGQGPEFLTYFQNEAQLEKSRLLSDRFSAERPKGSFSTLEIQRTEQGDSAMYLCASSSAVSYEQYFGPGTRLTVT.

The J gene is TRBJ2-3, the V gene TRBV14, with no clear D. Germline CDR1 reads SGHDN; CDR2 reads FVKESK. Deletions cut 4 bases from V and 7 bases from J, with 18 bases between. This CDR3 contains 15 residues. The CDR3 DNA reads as TGTGCCAGCAGCCCCTGGCCGAAAAGCGTTCATACGCAGTATTTT. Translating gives CASSPWPKSVHTQYF.

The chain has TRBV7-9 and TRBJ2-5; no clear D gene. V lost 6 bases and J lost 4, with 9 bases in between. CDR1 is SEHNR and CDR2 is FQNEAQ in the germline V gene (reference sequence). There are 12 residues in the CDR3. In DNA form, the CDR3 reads TGTGCCAGCAGATATCGTACAGAGACCCAGTACTTC. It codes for CASRYRTETQYF.

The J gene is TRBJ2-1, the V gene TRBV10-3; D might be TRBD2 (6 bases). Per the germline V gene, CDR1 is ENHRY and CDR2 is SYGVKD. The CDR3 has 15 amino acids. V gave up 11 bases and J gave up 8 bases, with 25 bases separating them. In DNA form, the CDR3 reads TGTGCCGCGTACCCCCACGCGGGAACGAGGGATGAGCAGTTCTTC. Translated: CAAYPHAGTRDEQFF.

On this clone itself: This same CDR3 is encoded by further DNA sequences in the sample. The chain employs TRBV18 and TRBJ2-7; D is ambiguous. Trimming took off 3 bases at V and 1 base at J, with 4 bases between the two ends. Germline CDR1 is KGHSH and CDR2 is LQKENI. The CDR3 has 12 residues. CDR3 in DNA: TGTGCCAGCTCACCGGGGTCCTACGAGCAGTACGTC. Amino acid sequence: CASSPGSYEQYV.

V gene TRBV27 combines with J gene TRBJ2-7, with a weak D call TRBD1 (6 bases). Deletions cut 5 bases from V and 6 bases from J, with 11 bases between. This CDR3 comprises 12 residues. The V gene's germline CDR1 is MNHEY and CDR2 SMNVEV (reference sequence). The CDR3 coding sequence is TGTGCCAGCAGTCTCAGGGGCCCCGAGCAGTACGTC. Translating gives CASSLRGPEQYV.

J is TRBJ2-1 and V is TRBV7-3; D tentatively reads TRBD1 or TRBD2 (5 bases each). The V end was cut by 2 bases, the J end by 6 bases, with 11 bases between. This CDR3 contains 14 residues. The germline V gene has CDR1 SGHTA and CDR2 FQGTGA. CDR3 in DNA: TGTGCCAGCAGCTTACCGGGACCCTTCAATGAGCAGTTCTTC. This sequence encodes CASSLPGPFNEQFF. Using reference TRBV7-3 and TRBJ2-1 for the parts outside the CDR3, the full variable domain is GAGVSQTPSNKVTEKGKYVELRCDPISGHTALYWYRQSLGQGPEFLIYFQGTGAADDSGLPNDRFFAVRPEGSVSTLKIQRTERGDSAVYLCASSLPGPFNEQFFGPGTRLTVL.

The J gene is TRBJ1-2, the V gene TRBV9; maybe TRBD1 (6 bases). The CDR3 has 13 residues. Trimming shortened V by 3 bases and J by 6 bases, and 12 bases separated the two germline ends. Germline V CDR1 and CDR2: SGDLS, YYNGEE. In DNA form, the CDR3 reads TGTGCCAGCAGCGGAACAGGGTTTCATGGCTACACCTTC. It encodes CASSGTGFHGYTF.

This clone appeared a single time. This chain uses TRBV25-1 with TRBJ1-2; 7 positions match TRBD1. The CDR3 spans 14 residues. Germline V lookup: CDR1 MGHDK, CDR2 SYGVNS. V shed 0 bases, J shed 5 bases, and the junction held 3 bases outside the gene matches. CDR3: CASSEYGTAYGYTF. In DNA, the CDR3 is TGTGCCAGCAGTGAATATGGGACAGCGTATGGCTACACCTTC.

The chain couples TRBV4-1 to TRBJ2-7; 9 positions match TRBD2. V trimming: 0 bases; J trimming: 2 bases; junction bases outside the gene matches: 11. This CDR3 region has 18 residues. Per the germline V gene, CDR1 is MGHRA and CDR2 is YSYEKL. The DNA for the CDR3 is TGCGCCAGCAGCCAAGAGACCCGCCTAGCGGGAACGCCCTACGAGCAGTACTTC. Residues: CASSQETRLAGTPYEQYF.

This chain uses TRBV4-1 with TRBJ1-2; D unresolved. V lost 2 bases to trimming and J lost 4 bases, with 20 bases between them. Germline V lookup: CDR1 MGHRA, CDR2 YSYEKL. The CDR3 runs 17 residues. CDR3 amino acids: CASSQYFQTEGVYGYTF. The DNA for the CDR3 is TGCGCCAGCAGCCAATATTTCCAGACCGAGGGAGTCTATGGCTACACCTTC.

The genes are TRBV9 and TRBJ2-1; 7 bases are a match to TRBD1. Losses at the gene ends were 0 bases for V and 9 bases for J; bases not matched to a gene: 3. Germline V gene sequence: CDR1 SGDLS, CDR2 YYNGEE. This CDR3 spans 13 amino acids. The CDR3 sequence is CASSVGGGGEQFF. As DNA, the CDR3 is TGTGCCAGCAGCGTAGGAGGGGGCGGTGAGCAGTTCTTC.

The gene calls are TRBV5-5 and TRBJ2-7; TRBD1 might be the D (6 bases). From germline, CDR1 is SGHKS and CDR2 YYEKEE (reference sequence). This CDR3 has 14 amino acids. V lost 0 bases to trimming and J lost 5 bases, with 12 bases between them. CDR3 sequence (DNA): TGTGCCAGCAGCTTGGGTGAGGGGGTAGACGAGCAGTACTTC. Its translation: CASSLGEGVDEQYF.

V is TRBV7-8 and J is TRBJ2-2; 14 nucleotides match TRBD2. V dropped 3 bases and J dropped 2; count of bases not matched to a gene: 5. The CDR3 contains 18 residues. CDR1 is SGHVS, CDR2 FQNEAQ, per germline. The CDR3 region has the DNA TGTGCCAGCAGCTTCCCGGGACTAGCGGGAGTTAACACCGGGGAGCTGTTTTTT. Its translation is CASSFPGLAGVNTGELFF.

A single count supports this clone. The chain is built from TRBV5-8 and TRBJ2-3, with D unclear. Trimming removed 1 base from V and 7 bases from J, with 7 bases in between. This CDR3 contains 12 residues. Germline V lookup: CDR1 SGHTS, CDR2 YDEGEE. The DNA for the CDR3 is TGTGCCAGCAGCTTGCCCGGAAATACGCAGTATTTT. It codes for CASSLPGNTQYF.

The CDR3 sequence is CASSYSGTNEKLFF. The CDR3 bases are TGTGCCAGCAGTTACAGCGGGACTAATGAAAAACTGTTTTTT. The chain carries TRBV6-5 and TRBJ1-4; D is unclear. V dropped 2 bases and J dropped 2 bases, with 6 bases sitting between them. Germline CDR1 and CDR2: MNHEY and SVGAGI. The CDR3 runs 14 residues.

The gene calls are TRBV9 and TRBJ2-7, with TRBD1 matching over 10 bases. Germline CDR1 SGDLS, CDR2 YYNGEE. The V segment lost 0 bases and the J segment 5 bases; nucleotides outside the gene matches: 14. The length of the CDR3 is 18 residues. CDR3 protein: CASSVAGGPGQGSHEQYF. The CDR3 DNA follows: TGTGCCAGCAGCGTAGCTGGGGGCCCGGGACAGGGGTCCCACGAGCAGTACTTC. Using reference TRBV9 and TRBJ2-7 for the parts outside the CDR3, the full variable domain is DSGVTQTPKHLITATGQRVTLRCSPRSGDLSVYWYQQSLDQGLQFLIQYYNGEERAKGNILERFSAQQFPDLHSELNLSSLELGDSALYFCASSVAGGPGQGSHEQYFGPGTRLTVT.

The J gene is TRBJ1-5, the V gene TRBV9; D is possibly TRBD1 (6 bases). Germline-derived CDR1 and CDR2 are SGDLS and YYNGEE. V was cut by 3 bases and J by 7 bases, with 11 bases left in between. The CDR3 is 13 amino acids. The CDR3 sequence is CASSGRGGQPQHF. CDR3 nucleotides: TGTGCCAGCAGCGGGAGGGGGGGCCAGCCCCAGCATTTT.

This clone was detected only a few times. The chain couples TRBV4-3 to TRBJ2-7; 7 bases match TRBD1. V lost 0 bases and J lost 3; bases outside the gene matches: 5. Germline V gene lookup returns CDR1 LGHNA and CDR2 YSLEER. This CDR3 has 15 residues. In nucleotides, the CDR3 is TGCGCCAGCAGCCAAGATCGGACAGGCTTCTACGAGCAGTACTTC. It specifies CASSQDRTGFYEQYF.

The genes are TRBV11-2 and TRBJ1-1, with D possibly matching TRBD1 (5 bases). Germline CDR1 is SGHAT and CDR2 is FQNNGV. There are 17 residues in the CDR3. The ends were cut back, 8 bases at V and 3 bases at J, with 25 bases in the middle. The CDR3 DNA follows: TGTGCCAGCGCCCCTATCAGATCCCGGGGCGGTGACACTGAAGCTTTCTTT. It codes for CASAPIRSRGGDTEAFF.

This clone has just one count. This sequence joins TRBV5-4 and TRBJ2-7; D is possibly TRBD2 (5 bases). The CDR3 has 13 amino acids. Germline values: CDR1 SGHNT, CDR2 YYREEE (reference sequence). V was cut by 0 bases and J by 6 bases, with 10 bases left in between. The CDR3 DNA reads TGTGCCAGCAGCTTGGCCGGGGTATTCGAGCAGTACGTC. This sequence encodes CASSLAGVFEQYV.

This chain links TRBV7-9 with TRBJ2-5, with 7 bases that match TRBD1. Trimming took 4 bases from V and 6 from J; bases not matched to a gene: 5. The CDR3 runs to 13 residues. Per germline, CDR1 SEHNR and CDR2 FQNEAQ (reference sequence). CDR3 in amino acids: CASSSGQSQTQYF. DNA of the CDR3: TGTGCCAGCAGCTCGGGACAGTCTCAGACCCAGTACTTC.

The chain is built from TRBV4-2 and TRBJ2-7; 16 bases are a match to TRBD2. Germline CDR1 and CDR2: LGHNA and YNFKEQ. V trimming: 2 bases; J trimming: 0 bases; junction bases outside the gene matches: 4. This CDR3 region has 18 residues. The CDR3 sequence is CASSQQGLAGGDSYEQYF. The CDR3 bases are TGTGCCAGCAGCCAACAGGGACTAGCGGGAGGGGACTCCTACGAGCAGTACTTC.